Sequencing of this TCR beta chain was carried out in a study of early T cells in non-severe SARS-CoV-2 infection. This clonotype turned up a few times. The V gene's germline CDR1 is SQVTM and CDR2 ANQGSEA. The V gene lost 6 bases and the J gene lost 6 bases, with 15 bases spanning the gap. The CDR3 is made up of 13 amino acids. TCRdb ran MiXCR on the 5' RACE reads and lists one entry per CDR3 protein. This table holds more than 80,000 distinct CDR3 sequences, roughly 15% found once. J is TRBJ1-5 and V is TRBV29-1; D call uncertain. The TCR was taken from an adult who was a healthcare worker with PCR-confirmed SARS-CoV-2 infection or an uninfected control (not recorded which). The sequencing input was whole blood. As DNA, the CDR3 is TGCAGCGTCGTACCCCGCGCGGGTCAGCCCCAGCATTTT. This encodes CSVVPRAGQPQHF.